The 9 T cell receptor beta chains in this list originate from one sample, sequenced in a study of OX40 agonist ivuxolimab in advanced cancers. TCRdb's copy holds only in-frame clones and misses some; the assay was immunoSEQ multiplex PCR. The table lists some 97,000 clones, around 89% of them singletons, with less than 0.2% in the top ten. The sequenced sample was CD4+ or CD8+ T cells sorted from blood, obtained in a trial of the OX40 agonist ivuxolimab. Every receptor here comes from an adult with an advanced solid tumor such as melanoma, head and neck, liver or kidney cancer.

Concerning this clone: The same CDR3 also results from other DNA sequences found in this sample. This chain connects TRBV6-1 to TRBJ1-6; weak D call: TRBD1 (5 bases). Trimming removed 7 bases from V and 9 bases from J, with 10 bases in between. CDR1 is MNHNS and CDR2 is SASEGT in the germline V gene. The CDR3 runs 12 residues. CDR3 coding DNA: TGTGCCAGCACGGTGGGGGGTTCACCCCTCCACTTT. Translating gives CASTVGGSPLHF.

This chain connects TRBV5-1 to TRBJ2-3, with D tentatively TRBD1 (7 bases). V was trimmed by 4 bases and J by 3 bases, leaving 15 bases between them. Germline V gene sequence: CDR1 SGHRS, CDR2 YFSETQ. The length of the CDR3 is 15 residues. CDR3 sequence: CASSVDREATDTQYF. The DNA for the CDR3 is TGCGCCAGCAGCGTCGACAGGGAGGCTACAGATACGCAGTATTTT.

J is TRBJ2-3 and V is TRBV5-1; a possible D gene is TRBD2 (5 bases). Germline V gene data show CDR1 as SGHRS and CDR2 as YFSETQ. V was cut by 4 bases and J by 0 bases, with 12 bases left in between. The CDR3 is 15 residues long. The CDR3 region has the DNA TGCGCCAGCAGCCCCAGGACGGGAAGCACAGATACGCAGTATTTT. It codes for CASSPRTGSTDTQYF.

The genes are TRBV6-1 and TRBJ1-2, with TRBD1 identical over 9 bases. CDR1 and CDR2 (germline): MNHNS, SASEGT. J was trimmed by 8 bases and V by 5 bases; bases with no gene match: 6. This CDR3 has 13 residues. The CDR3 spells CASSPWDREGYTF. The CDR3 DNA follows: TGTGCCAGCAGTCCCTGGGACAGGGAAGGCTACACCTTC.

The genes are TRBV7-2 and TRBJ2-2; D is perhaps TRBD1 (6 bases). Looked up from germline, CDR1 is SGHTA and CDR2 is FQGNSA. The CDR3 is made up of 16 amino acids. Trimming took off 1 base at V and 4 bases at J, with 13 bases between the two ends. CDR3 sequence: CASSLVLGASTGELFF. The CDR3 DNA sequence: TGTGCCAGCAGCTTAGTGTTGGGGGCTAGCACCGGGGAGCTGTTTTTT.

V and J are TRBV7-6 and TRBJ2-1; no clear D. Germline V gene lookup returns CDR1 SGHVS and CDR2 FNYEAQ. Trimming stripped 5 bases from V and 0 bases from J, with 14 bases between. This CDR3 region has 16 residues. The CDR3 DNA sequence: TGTGCCAGCAGCCTGGGCAGGCAGAGCTCCTACAATGAGCAGTTCTTC. Its translation: CASSLGRQSSYNEQFF. Using reference TRBV7-6 and TRBJ2-1 for the parts outside the CDR3, the full variable domain is GAGVSQSPRYKVTKRGQDVALRCDPISGHVSLYWYRQALGQGPEFLTYFNYEAQQDKSGLPNDRFSAERPEGSISTLTIQRTEQRDSAMYRCASSLGRQSSYNEQFFGPGTRLTVL.

This clone was observed a single time. The chain recombines TRBV7-6 with TRBJ2-7; 10 bases match TRBD1. The germline gives CDR1 SGHVS, CDR2 FNYEAQ. V trimming: 0 bases; J trimming: 1 base; junction bases outside the gene matches: 3. CDR3 length equals 16 residues. CDR3 bases: TGTGCCAGCAGCTTAGCCGGACAGGGGGGGTCCTACGAGCAGTACTTC. Translation gives CASSLAGQGGSYEQYF. The complete variable domain, with remaining parts taken from reference TRBV7-6 and TRBJ2-7, reads GAGVSQSPRYKVTKRGQDVALRCDPISGHVSLYWYRQALGQGPEFLTYFNYEAQQDKSGLPNDRFSAERPEGSISTLTIQRTEQRDSAMYRCASSLAGQGGSYEQYFGPGTRLTVT.

The chain couples TRBV2 to TRBJ1-4, with 11 bases lining up with TRBD1. Germline trimming cut 1 base from V and 7 bases from J; bases unmatched to any gene: 17. CDR3 size: 20 residues. Germline CDR1 SNHLY, CDR2 FYNNEI. In nucleotides, the CDR3 is TGTGCCAGCAGTGAAGAAGTGGGGACAGGGGGGTTCTGGTTTGGTGAAAAACTGTTTTTT. As protein: CASSEEVGTGGFWFGEKLFF.

J is TRBJ1-2 and V is TRBV14, with D unresolved. This CDR3 region has 16 residues. Trimming cost V 0 bases and J 5 bases, with 16 bases left between them. Germline CDR1 reads SGHDN; CDR2 reads FVKESK. This chain's CDR3 is CASSQDHTKTPYGYTF. CDR3 bases: TGTGCCAGCAGCCAAGATCACACCAAGACCCCTTATGGCTACACCTTC.